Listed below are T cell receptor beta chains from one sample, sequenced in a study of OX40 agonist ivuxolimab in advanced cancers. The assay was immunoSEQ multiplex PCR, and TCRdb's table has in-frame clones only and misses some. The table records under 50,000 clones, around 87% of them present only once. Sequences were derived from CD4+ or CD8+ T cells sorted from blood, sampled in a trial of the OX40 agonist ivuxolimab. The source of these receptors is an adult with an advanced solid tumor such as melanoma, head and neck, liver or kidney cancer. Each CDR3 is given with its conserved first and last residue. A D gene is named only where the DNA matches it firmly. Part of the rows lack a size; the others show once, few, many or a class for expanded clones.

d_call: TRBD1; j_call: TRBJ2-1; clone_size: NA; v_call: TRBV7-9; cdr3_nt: TGTGCCAGCAGCTCAGCTCTTCCACGGGCCGGGACAGACTACAATGAGCAGTTCTTC; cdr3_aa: CASSSALPRAGTDYNEQFF
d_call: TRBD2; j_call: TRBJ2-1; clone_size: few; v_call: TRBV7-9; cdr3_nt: TGTGCCAGCGCGTCGTCCAGCGGGATTAGGAATGAGCAGTTCTTC; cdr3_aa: CASASSSGIRNEQFF
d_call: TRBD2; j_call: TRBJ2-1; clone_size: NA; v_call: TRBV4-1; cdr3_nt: TGCGCCACTCAACTAGCGCCCAACTCCTACAATGAGCAGTTCTTC; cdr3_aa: CATQLAPNSYNEQFF
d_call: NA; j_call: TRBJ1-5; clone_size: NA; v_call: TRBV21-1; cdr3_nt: TGTGCCAGCAGCAAACTAGGTCCGGGGCAAGGGAATCAGCCCCAGCATTTT; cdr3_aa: CASSKLGPGQGNQPQHF
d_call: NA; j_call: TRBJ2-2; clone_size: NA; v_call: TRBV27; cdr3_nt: TGTGCCAGCGGGAACGGGGAGCTGTTTTTT; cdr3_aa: CASGNGELFF
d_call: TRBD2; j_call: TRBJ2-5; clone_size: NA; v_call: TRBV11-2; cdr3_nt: TGTGCCAGCAGCCAGGGCCCTAGCGGGGGGCGGGAGACCCAGTACTTC; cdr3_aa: CASSQGPSGGRETQYF
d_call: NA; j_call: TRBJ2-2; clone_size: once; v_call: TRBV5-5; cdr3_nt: TGTGCCAGCAATCGGGATCTAGGGACCGGGGAGCTGTTTTTT; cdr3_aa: CASNRDLGTGELFF
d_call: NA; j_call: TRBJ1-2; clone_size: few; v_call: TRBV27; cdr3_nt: TGTGCCAGCAGGACACTACAACCCAACTATGGCTACACCTTC; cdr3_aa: CASRTLQPNYGYTF
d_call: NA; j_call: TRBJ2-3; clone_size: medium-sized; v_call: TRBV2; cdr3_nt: TGTGCCAGCAGTGAAGCGAGCGGTAGCACAGATACGCAGTATTTT; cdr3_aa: CASSEASGSTDTQYF
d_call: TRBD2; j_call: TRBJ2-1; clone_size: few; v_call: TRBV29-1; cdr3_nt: TGCAGCGTTGAATTGGGGGGACTAGCGGGAGGTAAAGAGCAGTTCTTC; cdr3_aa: CSVELGGLAGGKEQFF
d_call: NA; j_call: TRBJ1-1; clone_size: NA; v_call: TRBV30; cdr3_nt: TGTGCCTGGAGTTTGGGAGGTTGGAACACTGAAGCTTTCTTT; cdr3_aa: CAWSLGGWNTEAFF
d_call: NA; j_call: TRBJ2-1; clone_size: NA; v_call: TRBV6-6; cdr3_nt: TGTGCCAGCAGTACCTACAATGAGCAGTTCTTC; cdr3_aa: CASSTYNEQFF
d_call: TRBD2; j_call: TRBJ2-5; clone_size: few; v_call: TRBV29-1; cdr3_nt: TGCAGCGTTGAAGATCCGAGGCGGGGGTTTATGGAAGAGACCCAGTACTTC; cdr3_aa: CSVEDPRRGFMEETQYF
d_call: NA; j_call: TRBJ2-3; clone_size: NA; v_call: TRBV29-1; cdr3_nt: TGCAGCGTTGACATAGGGGGGGCAGATACGCAGTATTTT; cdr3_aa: CSVDIGGADTQYF
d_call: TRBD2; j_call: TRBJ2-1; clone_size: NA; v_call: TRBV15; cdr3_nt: TGTGCCACCAGCAGAGGCCTAGCGGACAATGAGCAGTTCTTC; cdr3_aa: CATSRGLADNEQFF
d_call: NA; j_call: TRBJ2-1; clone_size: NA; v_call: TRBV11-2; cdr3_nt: TGTGCCAGCAGCACCTACGACAGAGAAAACAATGAGCAGTTCTTC; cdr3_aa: CASSTYDRENNEQFF
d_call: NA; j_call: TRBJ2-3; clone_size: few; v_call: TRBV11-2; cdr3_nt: TGTGCCAGCAGCTTAGAAATCCCGGGCACAGATACGCAGTATTTT; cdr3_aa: CASSLEIPGTDTQYF
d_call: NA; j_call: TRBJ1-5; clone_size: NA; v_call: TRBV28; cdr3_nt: TGTGCCAGCAGTTTAGGGGTTCACCAGCCCCAGCATTTT; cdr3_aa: CASSLGVHQPQHF
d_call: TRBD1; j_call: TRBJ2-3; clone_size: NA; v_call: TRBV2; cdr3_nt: TGTGCCATCACAGGGGCGGTTAGCACAGATACGCAGTATTTT; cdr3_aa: CAITGAVSTDTQYF
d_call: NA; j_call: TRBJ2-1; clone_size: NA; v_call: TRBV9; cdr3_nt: TGTGCCAGCAGCGCCCCCTCCGTGAGCTCCTACAATGAGCAGTTCTTC; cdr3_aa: CASSAPSVSSYNEQFF
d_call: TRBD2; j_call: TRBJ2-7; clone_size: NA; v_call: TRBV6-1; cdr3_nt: TGTGCCAGCAGTGAACCCGGTCTAGCGGGCTCCTACGAGCAGTACTTC; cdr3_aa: CASSEPGLAGSYEQYF
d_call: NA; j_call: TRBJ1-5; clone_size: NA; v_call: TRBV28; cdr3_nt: TGTGCCAGCACTAAACTGGCAGGGCAGCCCCAGCATTTT; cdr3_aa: CASTKLAGQPQHF
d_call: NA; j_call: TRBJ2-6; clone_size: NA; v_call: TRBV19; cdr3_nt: TGTGCCAGTAGGCCTGGGGCTGGGGCCAACGTCCTGACTTTC; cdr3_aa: CASRPGAGANVLTF
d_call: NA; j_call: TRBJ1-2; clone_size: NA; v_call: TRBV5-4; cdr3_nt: TGTGCCAGCAGACTTTCTATGGGACCTGATGGCTACACCTTC; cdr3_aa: CASRLSMGPDGYTF
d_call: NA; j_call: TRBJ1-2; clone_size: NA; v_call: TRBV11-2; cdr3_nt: TGTGCCAGCAGCTTATCGGGGGCAGCCTATGGCTACACCTTC; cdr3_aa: CASSLSGAAYGYTF
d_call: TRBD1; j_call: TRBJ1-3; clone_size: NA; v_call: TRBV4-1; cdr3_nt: TGCGCCAGCAGCCACCCCGGGCAGGGGGTAGCCATATATTTT; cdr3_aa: CASSHPGQGVAIYF
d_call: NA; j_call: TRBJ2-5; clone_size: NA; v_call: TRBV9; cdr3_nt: TGTGCCAGCAGCCCCTACTTGGACAGCCAAGAGACCCAGTACTTC; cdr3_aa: CASSPYLDSQETQYF
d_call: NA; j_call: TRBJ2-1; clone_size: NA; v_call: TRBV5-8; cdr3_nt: TGTGCCAGCAGCTTGGTTCTACCGGGTAATGAGCAGTTCTTC; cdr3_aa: CASSLVLPGNEQFF
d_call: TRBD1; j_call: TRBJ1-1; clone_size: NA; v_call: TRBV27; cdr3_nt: TGTGCCAGCAGTCCGACAGGGAGTAACACTGAAGCTTTCTTT; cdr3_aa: CASSPTGSNTEAFF
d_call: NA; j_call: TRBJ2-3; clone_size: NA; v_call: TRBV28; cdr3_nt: TGTGCCAGCAGTTTAGCACTAGTGAGCACAGATACGCAGTATTTT; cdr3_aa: CASSLALVSTDTQYF
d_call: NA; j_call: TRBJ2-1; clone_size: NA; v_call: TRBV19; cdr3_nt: TGTGCCAGTAGTTTTTACGGAGAAGCACAGTTCTTC; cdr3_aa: CASSFYGEAQFF
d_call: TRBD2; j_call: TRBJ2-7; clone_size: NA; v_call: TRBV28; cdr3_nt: TGTGCCAGCATCCTCCGGCGGGAGCCCTACGAGCAGTACTTC; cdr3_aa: CASILRREPYEQYF
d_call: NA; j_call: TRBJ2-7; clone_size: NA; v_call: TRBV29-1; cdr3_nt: TGCAGCGTTGAATCACACTACTCCGGCTACGAGCAGTACTTC; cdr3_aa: CSVESHYSGYEQYF
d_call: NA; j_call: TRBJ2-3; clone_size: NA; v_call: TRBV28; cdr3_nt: TGTGCCAGCAAGGGGGTTTCGCCCCCAGATACGCAGTATTTT; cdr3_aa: CASKGVSPPDTQYF
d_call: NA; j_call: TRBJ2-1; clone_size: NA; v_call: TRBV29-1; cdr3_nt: TGCAGCGCCCACGCAGCAGGGAGTGTGAGTTTCGATGAGCAGTTCTTC; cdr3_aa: CSAHAAGSVSFDEQFF
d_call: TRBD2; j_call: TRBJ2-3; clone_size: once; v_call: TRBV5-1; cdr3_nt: TGCGCCAGCAGCCTCAGCGGGGGCGCAGATACGCAGTATTTT; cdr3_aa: CASSLSGGADTQYF
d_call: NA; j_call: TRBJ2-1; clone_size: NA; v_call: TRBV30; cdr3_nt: TGTGCCTGGGGGCCGGGAGCGAGCTCCTACAATGAGCAGTTCTTC; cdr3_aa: CAWGPGASSYNEQFF
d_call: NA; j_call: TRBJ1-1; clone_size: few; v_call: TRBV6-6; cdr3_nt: TGTGCCAGCAGTTACAATCCGGACCCTGAAGCTTTCTTT; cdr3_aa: CASSYNPDPEAFF
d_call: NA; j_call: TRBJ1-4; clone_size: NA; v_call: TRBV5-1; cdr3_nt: TGCGCCAGCAGCTTGACCCGACAGGAGGCTCAAAATGAAAAACTGTTTTTT; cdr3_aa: CASSLTRQEAQNEKLFF
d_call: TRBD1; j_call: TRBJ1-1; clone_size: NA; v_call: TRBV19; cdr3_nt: TGTGCCAGTAGTGCTCCGGGACAGTCAAAAGCTTTCTTT; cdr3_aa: CASSAPGQSKAFF
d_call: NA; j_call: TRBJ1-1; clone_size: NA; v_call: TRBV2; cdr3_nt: TGTGCCAGCCCTTATCTATGGTTAGGTCAGGGGACTGAAGCTTTCTTT; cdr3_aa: CASPYLWLGQGTEAFF
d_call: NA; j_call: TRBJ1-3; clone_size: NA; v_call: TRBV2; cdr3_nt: TGTGCCAGCAGTGAAGGCAGGGCTTCGGGAAACACCATATATTTT; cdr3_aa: CASSEGRASGNTIYF
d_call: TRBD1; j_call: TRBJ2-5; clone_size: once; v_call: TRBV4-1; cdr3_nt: TGCGCCAGCAGCCAAGTTGGACAGGGGTTTGGAGAGACCCAGTACTTC; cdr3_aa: CASSQVGQGFGETQYF
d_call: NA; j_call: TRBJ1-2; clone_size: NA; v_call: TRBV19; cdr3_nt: TGTGCCAGTAGTCCTGACTCACCGGCATACTATGGCTACACCTTC; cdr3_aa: CASSPDSPAYYGYTF
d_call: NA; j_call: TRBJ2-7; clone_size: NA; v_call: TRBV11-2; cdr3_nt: TGTGCCAGCAGCCTAAGTTCCTCCTACGAGCAGTACTTC; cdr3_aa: CASSLSSSYEQYF
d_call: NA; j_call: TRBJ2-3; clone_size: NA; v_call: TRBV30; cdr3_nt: TGTGCCTGGAGTGTCGTCTCACAGGCGGGTAGGGCAGATACGCAGTATTTT; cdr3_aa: CAWSVVSQAGRADTQYF
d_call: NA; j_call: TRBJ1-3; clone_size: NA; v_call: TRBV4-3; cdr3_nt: TGCGCCAGCAGCCGACAGCCGAGCTCTGGAAACACCATATATTTT; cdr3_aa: CASSRQPSSGNTIYF
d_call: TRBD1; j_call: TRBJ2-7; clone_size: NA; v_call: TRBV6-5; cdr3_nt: TGTGCCAGCAGTTACTTACAGGGGAGCTACGAGCAGTACTTC; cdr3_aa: CASSYLQGSYEQYF
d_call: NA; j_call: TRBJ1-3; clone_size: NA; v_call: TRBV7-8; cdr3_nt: TGTGCCAGCAGCTTACCCGGTGTGGGAAACACCATATATTTT; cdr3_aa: CASSLPGVGNTIYF
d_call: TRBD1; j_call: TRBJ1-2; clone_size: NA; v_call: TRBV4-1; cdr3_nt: TGCGCCAGCAGCTTGACAGGGTTTGATGGCTACACCTTC; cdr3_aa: CASSLTGFDGYTF